A selection of T cell receptor beta chains follows, all from one sample in a study of blood T cells in healthy people across ages. TCRdb reprocessed the 5' RACE reads with MiXCR, giving one entry per CDR3 protein. The sample includes approximately 1,700,000 distinct CDR3 sequences, roughly 43% of them seen just once. The sample was blood. These TCRs come from a human donor in good health. CDR3s include the opening cysteine and the closing phenylalanine or tryptophan. The D gene is left open where the match is weak. Expanded clones are given a class, and other clones once, few, many or no size at all.

few,TRBV20-1,.,TRBJ2-6,CSASWQPGANVLTF,TGCAGTGCTAGTTGGCAGCCTGGGGCCAACGTCCTGACTTTC
few,TRBV7-2,.,TRBJ2-3,CASSLNTASTDTQYF,TGTGCCAGCAGCTTAAACACAGCTAGCACAGATACGCAGTATTTT
.,TRBV19,.,TRBJ1-5,CASSIRGYNQPQHF,TGTGCCAGTAGTATCCGGGGGTACAATCAGCCCCAGCATTTT
.,TRBV9,.,TRBJ1-2,CASSVADETGNNGYTF,TGTGCCAGCAGCGTAGCTGACGAGACAGGCAATAATGGCTACACCTTC
few,TRBV20-1,.,TRBJ1-4,CSAPAEGGDNEKLFF,TGCAGTGCTCCCGCGGAAGGGGGGGATAATGAAAAACTGTTTTTT
once,TRBV24-1,.,TRBJ1-5,CATSDSRGSGQPQHF,TGTGCCACCAGTGATTCCAGGGGTTCTGGGCAGCCCCAGCATTTT
.,TRBV20-1,TRBD2,TRBJ2-1,CSARRGGLGEQFF,TGCAGTGCTAGGCGCGGGGGGTTAGGTGAGCAGTTCTTC
.,TRBV6-6,.,TRBJ2-7,CASSFNPGWYEQYF,TGTGCCAGCAGTTTTAACCCGGGGTGGTACGAGCAGTACTTC
many,TRBV29-1,.,TRBJ1-2,CSVEWDGTYYGYTF,TGCAGCGTTGAGTGGGACGGTACTTACTATGGCTACACCTTC
few,TRBV20-1,.,TRBJ1-2,CSATPGQGNGYTF,TGCAGTGCTACCCCGGGGCAGGGTAATGGCTACACCTTC
once,TRBV27,.,TRBJ2-1,CASSKRVGGVYNEQFF,TGTGCCAGCAGTAAAAGGGTGGGGGGAGTCTACAATGAGCAGTTCTTC
few,TRBV4-1,.,TRBJ2-5,CASSLLGGLEKETQYF,TGCGCCAGCAGCCTCCTCGGTGGTCTAGAAAAAGAGACCCAGTACTTC
.,TRBV9,.,TRBJ2-5,CASSKGPIQETQYF,TGCGCCAGCAGCAAGGGGCCCATCCAAGAGACCCAGTACTTC
.,TRBV12-3/TRBV12-4,.,TRBJ2-7,CASSLRATNPLNEQYF,TGTGCCAGCAGCTTGAGGGCAACCAACCCGCTAAACGAGCAGTACTTC
.,TRBV9,TRBD1,TRBJ2-5,CASSVGAGGETQYF,TGTGCCAGCAGCGTAGGGGCAGGGGGAGAGACCCAGTACTTC
.,TRBV5-1,TRBD1,TRBJ2-3,CASSGGQGITDTQYF,TGCGCCAGCAGCGGGGGACAGGGTATCACAGATACGCAGTATTTT
many,TRBV7-9,.,TRBJ2-7,CASSPGLHYEQYF,TGTGCCAGCAGCCCAGGGTTACACTACGAGCAGTACTTC
.,TRBV14,.,TRBJ2-7,CASSPQQGLPYEQYF,TGTGCCAGCAGCCCCCAGCAGGGCCTCCCCTACGAGCAGTACTTC
.,TRBV15,.,TRBJ2-5,CATGYTAWGTQYF,TGTGCCACCGGATACACGGCGTGGGGGACCCAGTACTTC
few,TRBV12-3/TRBV12-4,.,TRBJ2-1,CASSFWNTEQFF,TGTGCCAGCAGTTTCTGGAATACTGAGCAGTTCTTC
.,TRBV29-1,.,TRBJ2-7,CSVSLGYYEQYF,TGCAGCGTTTCTCTGGGTTACTACGAGCAGTACTTC
.,TRBV2,.,TRBJ2-7,CASRKGWGPGERYF,TGTGCCAGCAGAAAGGGGTGGGGGCCGGGGGAGCGGTACTTC
.,TRBV6-2/TRBV6-3,TRBD1,TRBJ2-7,CASSYSPGGSFYEQYF,TGTGCCAGCAGTTACTCCCCAGGGGGCAGCTTCTACGAGCAGTACTTC
.,TRBV15,TRBD1,TRBJ2-3,CATSRGQGRTDTQYF,TGTGCCACCAGCAGAGGACAGGGGAGGACAGATACGCAGTATTTT
few,TRBV13,.,TRBJ2-3,CASSLGRGGGTDTQYF,TGTGCCAGCAGCTTAGGTCGCGGCGGGGGCACAGATACGCAGTATTTT
.,TRBV20-1,.,TRBJ2-7,CSALDPQGSYEQYF,TGCAGTGCTCTTGACCCCCAGGGCTCCTACGAGCAGTACTTC
.,TRBV5-4,.,TRBJ1-2,CASSLFPSGASANYGYTF,TGTGCCAGCAGCCTATTCCCGTCGGGGGCCTCAGCTAACTATGGCTACACCTTC
.,TRBV27,.,TRBJ2-3,CASRHTTDTQYF,TGTGCCAGCAGACATACCACAGATACGCAGTATTTT
.,TRBV7-2,.,TRBJ2-7,CASTLFSSSYEQYF,TGTGCCAGCACCCTCTTTAGTAGCTCCTACGAGCAGTACTTC
.,TRBV6-1,.,TRBJ2-1,CASSELSAGQVPFNEQFF,TGTGCCAGCAGTGAGTTATCAGCCGGGCAGGTTCCCTTTAATGAGCAGTTCTTC
.,TRBV5-1,TRBD1,TRBJ1-5,CASSAGQGSNQPQHF,TGCGCCAGCAGCGCGGGACAGGGGAGCAATCAGCCCCAGCATTTT
few,TRBV27,.,TRBJ1-5,CASSPDINQPQHF,TGTGCCAGCAGTCCCGACATTAATCAGCCCCAGCATTTT
few,TRBV28,.,TRBJ1-2,CASSFRRRVGHGYTF,TGTGCCAGCAGTTTTCGCAGACGAGTGGGCCATGGCTACACCTTC
.,TRBV5-1,TRBD2,TRBJ2-7,CASSPNVAGGFYEQYF,TGCGCCAGCAGCCCGAATGTCGCGGGGGGTTTCTACGAGCAGTACTTC
.,TRBV7-2,TRBD2,TRBJ2-1,CASSLDPGGMNEQFF,TGTGCCAGCAGCTTAGATCCGGGGGGGATGAATGAGCAGTTCTTC
.,TRBV24-1,.,TRBJ2-1,CATRGPGNEQFF,TGTGCCACCCGTGGGCCGGGCAATGAGCAGTTCTTC
.,TRBV2,.,TRBJ2-5,CASSDEDWETQYF,TGTGCCAGCAGTGATGAGGACTGGGAGACCCAGTACTTC
.,TRBV3-1,.,TRBJ1-2,CASSQDQGGYTF,TGTGCCAGCAGCCAAGATCAGGGGGGCTACACCTTC
.,TRBV19,TRBD1,TRBJ1-5,CASSIGQGYSGNQPQHF,TGTGCCAGTAGTATCGGACAGGGCTATAGTGGCAATCAGCCCCAGCATTTT
few,TRBV20-1,.,TRBJ2-7,CSATETIYEQYF,TGCAGTGCTACCGAGACTATTTACGAGCAGTACTTC
.,TRBV11-2,.,TRBJ1-4,CASNSWSGEINGKLFF,TGTGCCAGCAACTCATGGTCGGGGGAGATAAATGGAAAACTGTTTTTT
few,TRBV24-1,.,TRBJ2-1,CATSDHSLGYNEQFF,TGTGCCACCAGTGATCACAGTTTGGGCTACAATGAGCAGTTCTTC
.,TRBV24-1,.,TRBJ2-5,CATSDIQETQYF,TGTGCCACCAGTGATATACAAGAGACCCAGTACTTC
few,TRBV12-3/TRBV12-4,.,TRBJ1-2,CATTGVYGYTF,TGTGCCACCACCGGGGTGTATGGCTACACCTTC
.,TRBV4-3,TRBD2,TRBJ2-7,CASSQSAAGADEQYF,TGCGCCAGCAGCCAATCAGCAGCGGGAGCGGACGAGCAGTACTTC
.,TRBV7-2,.,TRBJ1-1,CASSPRWGLGEAFF,TGTGCCAGCAGCCCGCGTTGGGGGCTGGGTGAAGCTTTCTTT
.,TRBV14,.,TRBJ2-1,CASSQVWEIGIEQFF,TGTGCCAGCAGCCAAGTCTGGGAAATAGGCATCGAGCAGTTCTTC
.,TRBV10-3,.,TRBJ2-3,CATKEFTGWDTDTQYF,TGTGCCACCAAAGAGTTCACAGGGTGGGACACAGATACGCAGTATTTT
few,TRBV3-1,.,TRBJ2-6,CASSQPLTGANVLTF,TGTGCCAGCAGCCAACCACTCACTGGGGCCAACGTCCTGACTTTC
once,TRBV2,.,TRBJ2-3,CASSEPLGTQYF,TGTGCCAGCAGTGAACCCCTAGGTACGCAGTATTTT
.,TRBV20-1,.,TRBJ2-1,CSASLYNNEQFF,TGCAGTGCTTCCCTATACAACAATGAGCAGTTCTTC
few,TRBV20-1,TRBD1,TRBJ1-2,CSALRQGASNYGYTF,TGCAGTGCCCTCAGACAGGGGGCATCGAACTATGGCTACACCTTC
.,TRBV20-1,.,TRBJ1-2,CSARAIGQSGYTF,TGCAGTGCTAGAGCTATCGGACAAAGCGGCTACACCTTC
.,TRBV18,TRBD2,TRBJ2-7,CASSPWASGGPTYEQYF,TGTGCCAGCTCACCCTGGGCTAGCGGGGGCCCGACCTACGAGCAGTACTTC
.,TRBV7-2,.,TRBJ1-5,CAGSLRLNQPQHF,TGTGCCGGCAGCTTAAGGTTGAATCAGCCCCAGCATTTT